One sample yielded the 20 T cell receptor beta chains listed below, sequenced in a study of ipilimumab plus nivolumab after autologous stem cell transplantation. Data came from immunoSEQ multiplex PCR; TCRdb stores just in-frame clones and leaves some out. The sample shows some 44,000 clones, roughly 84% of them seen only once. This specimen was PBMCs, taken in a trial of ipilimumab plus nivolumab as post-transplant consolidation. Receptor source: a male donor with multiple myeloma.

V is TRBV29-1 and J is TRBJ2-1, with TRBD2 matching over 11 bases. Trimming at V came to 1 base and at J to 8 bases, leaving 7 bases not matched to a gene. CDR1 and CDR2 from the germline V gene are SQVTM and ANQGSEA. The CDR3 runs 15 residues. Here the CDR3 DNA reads TGCAGCGTTGAAGTCGGACTAGCGGGCGGCCATGAGCAGTTCTTC. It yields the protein CSVEVGLAGGHEQFF.

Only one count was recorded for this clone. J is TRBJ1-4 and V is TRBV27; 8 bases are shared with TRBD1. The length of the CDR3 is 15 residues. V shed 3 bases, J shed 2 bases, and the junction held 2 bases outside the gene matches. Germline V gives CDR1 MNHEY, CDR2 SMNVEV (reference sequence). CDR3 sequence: CASSFYRGTNEKLFF. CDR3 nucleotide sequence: TGTGCCAGCAGTTTCTACAGGGGGACTAATGAAAAACTGTTTTTT.

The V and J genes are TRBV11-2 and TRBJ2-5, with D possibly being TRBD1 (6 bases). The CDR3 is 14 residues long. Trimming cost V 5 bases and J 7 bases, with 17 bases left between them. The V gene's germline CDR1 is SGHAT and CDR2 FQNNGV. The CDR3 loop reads CASSPTMGAGTQYF. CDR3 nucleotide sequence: TGTGCCAGCAGCCCGACTATGGGGGCGGGGACCCAGTACTTC.

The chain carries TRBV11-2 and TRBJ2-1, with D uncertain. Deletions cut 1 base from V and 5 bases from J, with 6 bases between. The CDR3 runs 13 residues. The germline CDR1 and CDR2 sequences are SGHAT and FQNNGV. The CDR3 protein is CASSLGQNNEQFF. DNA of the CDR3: TGTGCCAGCAGCTTAGGGCAGAACAATGAGCAGTTCTTC.

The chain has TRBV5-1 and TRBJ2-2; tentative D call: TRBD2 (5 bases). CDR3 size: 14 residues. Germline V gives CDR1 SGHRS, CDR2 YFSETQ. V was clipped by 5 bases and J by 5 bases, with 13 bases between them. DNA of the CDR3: TGCGCCAGCAGATCACTAGTTCCGACCGGGGAGCTGTTTTTT. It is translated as CASRSLVPTGELFF.

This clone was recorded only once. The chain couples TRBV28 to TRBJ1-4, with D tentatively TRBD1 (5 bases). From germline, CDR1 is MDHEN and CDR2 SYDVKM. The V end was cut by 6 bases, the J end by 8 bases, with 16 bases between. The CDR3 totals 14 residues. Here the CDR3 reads CASSPAGPGEKLFF. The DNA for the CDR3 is TGTGCCAGCAGCCCCGCAGGGCCGGGGGAAAAACTGTTTTTT.

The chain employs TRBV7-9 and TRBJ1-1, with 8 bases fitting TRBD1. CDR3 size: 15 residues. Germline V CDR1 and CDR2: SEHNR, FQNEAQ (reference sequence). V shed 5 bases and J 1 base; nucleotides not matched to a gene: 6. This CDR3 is CASSPDRGGNTEAFF. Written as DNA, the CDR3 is TGTGCCAGCAGCCCAGACAGGGGCGGGAACACTGAAGCTTTCTTT.

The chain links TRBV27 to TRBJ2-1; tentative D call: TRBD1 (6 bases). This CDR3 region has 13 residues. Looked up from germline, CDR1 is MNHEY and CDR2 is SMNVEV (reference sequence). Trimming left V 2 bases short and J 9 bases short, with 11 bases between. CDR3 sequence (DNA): TGTGCCAGCAGTTTACGGGCAGGGGCTGAGCAGTTCTTC. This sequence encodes CASSLRAGAEQFF.

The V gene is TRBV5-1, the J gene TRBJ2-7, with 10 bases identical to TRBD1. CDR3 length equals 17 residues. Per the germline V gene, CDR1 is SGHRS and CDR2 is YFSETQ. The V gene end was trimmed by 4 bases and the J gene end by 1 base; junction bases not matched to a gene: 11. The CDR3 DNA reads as TGCGCCAGCAGCCTTGTGGTGACGGGACAGGGGTCCTACGAGCAGTACTTC. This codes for CASSLVVTGQGSYEQYF. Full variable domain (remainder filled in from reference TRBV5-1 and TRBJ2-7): KAGVTQTPRYLIKTRGQQVTLSCSPISGHRSVSWYQQTPGQGLQFLFEYFSETQRNKGNFPGRFSGRQFSNSRSEMNVSTLELGDSALYLCASSLVVTGQGSYEQYFGPGTRLTVT.

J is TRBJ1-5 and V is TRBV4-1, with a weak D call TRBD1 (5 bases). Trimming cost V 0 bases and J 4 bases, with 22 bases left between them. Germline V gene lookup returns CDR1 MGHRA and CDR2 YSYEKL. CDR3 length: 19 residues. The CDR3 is CASSQDLLGTGWGNQPQHF. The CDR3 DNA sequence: TGCGCCAGCAGCCAAGATCTGCTGGGAACAGGTTGGGGTAATCAGCCCCAGCATTTT.

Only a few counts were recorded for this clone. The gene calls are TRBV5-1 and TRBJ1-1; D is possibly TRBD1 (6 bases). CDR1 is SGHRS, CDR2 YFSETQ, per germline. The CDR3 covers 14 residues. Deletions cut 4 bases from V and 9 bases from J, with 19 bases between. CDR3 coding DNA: TGCGCCAGCAGCCTCGACAGGAGCCGTCGCCAAGCTTTCTTT. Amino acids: CASSLDRSRRQAFF. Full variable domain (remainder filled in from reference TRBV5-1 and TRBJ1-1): KAGVTQTPRYLIKTRGQQVTLSCSPISGHRSVSWYQQTPGQGLQFLFEYFSETQRNKGNFPGRFSGRQFSNSRSEMNVSTLELGDSALYLCASSLDRSRRQAFFGQGTRLTVV.

CDR3 sequence (DNA): TGTGCCAGCTCAAAGGAGGGGGACAGAATCCGATTTGACCCGCAGTATTTT. It specifies CASSKEGDRIRFDPQYF. The chain recombines TRBV18 with TRBJ2-3, with TRBD1 as a possible D gene (7 bases). Between the trimmed V and J ends, which lost 5 bases and 10 bases, there was a span of 28 bases. The CDR3 is 17 residues long. The germline gives CDR1 KGHSH, CDR2 LQKENI.

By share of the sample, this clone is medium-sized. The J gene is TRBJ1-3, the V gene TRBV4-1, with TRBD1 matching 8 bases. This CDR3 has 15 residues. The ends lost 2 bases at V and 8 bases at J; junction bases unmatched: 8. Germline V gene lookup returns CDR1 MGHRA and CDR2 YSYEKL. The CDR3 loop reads CASSQPGGHDYTIYF. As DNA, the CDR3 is TGCGCCAGCAGCCAACCAGGGGGCCACGACTACACCATATATTTT.

CDR3 sequence (DNA): TGCGCCAGCAGCTTAGGCGGAATCTCTGGAAACACCATATATTTT. The encoded protein is CASSLGGISGNTIYF. The rearrangement joins TRBV5-1 to TRBJ1-3; D remains unclear. The CDR3 is 15 amino acids. Germline V CDR1 and CDR2: SGHRS, YFSETQ. V was cut by 2 bases and J by 0 bases, with 9 bases left in between. Drawing the rest from reference TRBV5-1 and TRBJ1-3, the complete variable domain is KAGVTQTPRYLIKTRGQQVTLSCSPISGHRSVSWYQQTPGQGLQFLFEYFSETQRNKGNFPGRFSGRQFSNSRSEMNVSTLELGDSALYLCASSLGGISGNTIYFGEGSWLTVV.

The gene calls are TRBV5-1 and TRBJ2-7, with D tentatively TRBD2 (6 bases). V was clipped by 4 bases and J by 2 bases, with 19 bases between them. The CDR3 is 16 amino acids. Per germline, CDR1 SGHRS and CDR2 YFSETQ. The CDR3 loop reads CASSKKEGYKTYEQYF. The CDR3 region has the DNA TGCGCCAGCAGCAAAAAGGAGGGGTACAAGACCTACGAGCAGTACTTC.

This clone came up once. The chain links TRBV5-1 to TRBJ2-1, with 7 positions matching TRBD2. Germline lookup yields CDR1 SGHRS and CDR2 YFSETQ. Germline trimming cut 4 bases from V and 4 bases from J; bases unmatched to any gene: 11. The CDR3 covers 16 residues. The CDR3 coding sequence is TGCGCCAGCAGCAGAGATCCTAGCGGAGGATACAATGAGCAGTTCTTC. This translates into CASSRDPSGGYNEQFF.

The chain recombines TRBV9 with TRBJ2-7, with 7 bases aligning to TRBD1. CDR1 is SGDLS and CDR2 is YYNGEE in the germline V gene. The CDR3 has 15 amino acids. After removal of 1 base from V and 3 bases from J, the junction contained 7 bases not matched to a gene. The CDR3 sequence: CASSVMGTDFYEQYF. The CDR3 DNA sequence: TGTGCCAGCAGCGTAATGGGGACAGACTTCTACGAGCAGTACTTC.

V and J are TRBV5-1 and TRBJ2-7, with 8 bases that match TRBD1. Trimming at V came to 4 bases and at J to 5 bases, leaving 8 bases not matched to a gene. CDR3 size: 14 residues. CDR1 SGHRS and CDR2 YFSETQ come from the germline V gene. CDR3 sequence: CASSAGQGRDEQYF. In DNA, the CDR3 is TGCGCCAGCAGCGCCGGACAGGGAAGGGACGAGCAGTACTTC.

The CDR3 loop reads CASSQEGLTPYEQYF. CDR3 nucleotide sequence: TGTGCCAGCAGCCAAGAAGGACTTACGCCCTACGAGCAGTACTTC. The rearrangement joins TRBV4-2 to TRBJ2-7; D is possibly TRBD2 (5 bases). The CDR3 runs to 15 residues. Trimming pared 0 bases from V and 2 bases from J, leaving 11 bases between. Germline lookup yields CDR1 LGHNA and CDR2 YNFKEQ.

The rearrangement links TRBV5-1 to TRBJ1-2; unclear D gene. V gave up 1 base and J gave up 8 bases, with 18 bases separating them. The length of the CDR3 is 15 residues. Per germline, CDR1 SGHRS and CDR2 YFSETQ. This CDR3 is CASSLQDPSSGGYTF. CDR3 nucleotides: TGCGCCAGCAGCTTGCAGGACCCCTCCTCGGGGGGCTACACCTTC.